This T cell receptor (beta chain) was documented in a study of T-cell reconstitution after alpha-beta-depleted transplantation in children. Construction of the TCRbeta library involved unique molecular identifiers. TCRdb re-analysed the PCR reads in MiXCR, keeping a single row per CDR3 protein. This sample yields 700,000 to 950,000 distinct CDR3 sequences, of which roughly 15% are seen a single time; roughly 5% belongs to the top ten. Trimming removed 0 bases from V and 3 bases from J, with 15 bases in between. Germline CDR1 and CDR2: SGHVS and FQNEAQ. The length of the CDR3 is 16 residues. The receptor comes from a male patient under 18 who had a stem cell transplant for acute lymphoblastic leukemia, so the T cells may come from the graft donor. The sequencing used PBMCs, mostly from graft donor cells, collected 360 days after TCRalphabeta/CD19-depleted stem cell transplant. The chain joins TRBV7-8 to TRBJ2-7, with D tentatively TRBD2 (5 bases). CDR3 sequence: CASSLAAAAPNYEQYF. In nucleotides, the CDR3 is TGTGCCAGCAGCTTAGCAGCGGCCGCCCCGAACTACGAGCAGTACTTC.